This section outlines one T cell receptor (beta chain) sequence together with its context. This specimen includes other DNA sequences encoding the same CDR3. This entry is derived from a study of blood T cell repertoires in COVID-19. About the research overall: The United States, Italy and Spain supplied acute and convalescent COVID-19 samples. Sources were T cells, B-cell-depleted T cells, or PBMCs; the material itself was cDNA or gDNA.

Per the study methods: Reference gene primers were amplified, and this amplification served to estimate nucleated cell counts. Sequencing used immunoSEQ multiplex PCR; TCRdb keeps in-frame clones, though not all of them. Clone size and V and J calls were adopted from that table, with D and trimming inferred from the DNA. The profile shows approximately 70,000 clones, about 80% of them singletons. Material for sequencing was peripheral blood. The TCR was taken from a human donor in a cohort sampled during active COVID-19.

The chain's CDR3 is CASSNEVGGSPGEQYF. CDR3 coding DNA: TGCGCCAGCAGCAACGAAGTCGGGGGTTCCCCGGGCGAGCAGTACTTC. The chain couples TRBV10-2 to TRBJ2-7, with D maybe TRBD2 (6 bases). Germline values: CDR1 WSHSY, CDR2 SAAADI. CDR3 length: 16 amino acids. V was cut by 6 bases and J by 6 bases, with 24 bases left in between.